What follows are 29 T cell receptor beta chains derived from one specimen sequenced in a study of blood T cell repertoires in COVID-19. Profiling relied on immunoSEQ multiplex PCR, and the TCRdb table lists in-frame clones only, not all of them. This sample has fewer than 40,000 clones, with 90% found just once. Sequencing input: peripheral blood. The source is a human donor in a cohort sampled during active COVID-19.

The CDR3, as DNA: TGCGCCAGCAGCCTAGGGACAGAGACCTACGAGCAGTACTTC. Encoded protein: CASSLGTETYEQYF. V gene TRBV5-1 combines with J gene TRBJ2-7, with 7 bases fitting TRBD1. The V gene's germline CDR1 is SGHRS and CDR2 YFSETQ. J gave up 2 bases and V 4 bases, and 6 bases lay outside the gene matches. CDR3 length: 14 residues.

V and J are TRBV13 and TRBJ2-5, with 11 bases matching TRBD2. Germline lookup yields CDR1 PRHDT and CDR2 FYEKMQ (reference sequence). Trimming removed 5 bases from V and 1 base from J; junction bases left unmatched: 3. The CDR3 is 15 residues long. Here the CDR3 DNA reads TGTGCCAGCAGCCCCGGGACTAGCGGCCAAGAGACCCAGTACTTC. Protein: CASSPGTSGQETQYF.

The chain couples TRBV15 to TRBJ1-2; TRBD1 aligns across 7 bases. Losses at the gene ends were 0 bases for V and 5 bases for J; bases not matched to a gene: 6. The V gene's germline CDR1 is LNHNV and CDR2 YYDKDF (reference sequence). The CDR3 extends over 15 amino acids. CDR3 protein: CATSRDRKQGYGYTF. The CDR3 nucleotides read TGTGCCACCAGCAGAGATCGGAAACAGGGGTATGGCTACACCTTC. The whole variable domain, filled in from reference TRBV15 and TRBJ1-2, reads DAMVIQNPRYQVTQFGKPVTLSCSQTLNHNVMYWYQQKSSQAPKLLFHYYDKDFNNEADTPDNFQSRRPNTSFCFLDIRSPGLGDTAMYLCATSRDRKQGYGYTFGSGTRLTVV.

The chain joins TRBV30 to TRBJ2-7; 7 nucleotides align to TRBD2. V lost 5 bases and J lost 2; bases outside the gene matches: 18. Germline V lookup: CDR1 GTSNPN, CDR2 SVGIG (reference sequence). The CDR3 extends over 17 amino acids. The CDR3 is CAWANPEGPSGTYEQYF. DNA for the CDR3: TGTGCCTGGGCTAACCCGGAGGGTCCTAGCGGTACCTACGAGCAGTACTTC.

The rearrangement uses TRBV27 and TRBJ2-4; D is unresolved. The CDR3 length is 13 residues. Trimming removed 3 bases at V and 3 bases at J, with 6 bases between. Germline lookup yields CDR1 MNHEY and CDR2 SMNVEV (reference sequence). As DNA, the CDR3 is TGTGCCAGCAGTTTCCAGTACAAAAACATTCAGTACTTC. Its translation: CASSFQYKNIQYF.

This clone was found once. The chain employs TRBV10-3 and TRBJ2-5; D might be TRBD2 (5 bases). From germline, CDR1 is ENHRY and CDR2 SYGVKD. This CDR3 spans 15 amino acids. V was pared by 3 bases and J by 5 bases, with 16 bases between. The CDR3 loop is CAISDKGGRGETQYF. As DNA, the CDR3 is TGTGCCATCAGTGATAAAGGTGGGCGCGGGGAGACCCAGTACTTC.

The chain joins TRBV10-2 to TRBJ1-2; D may be TRBD1 (6 bases). The germline gives CDR1 WSHSY, CDR2 SAAADI. This CDR3 has 12 residues. Trimming stripped 7 bases from V and 4 bases from J, with 10 bases between. DNA for the CDR3: TGCGCCAGCATGAAGGACAGCTATGGCTACACCTTC. Its translation: CASMKDSYGYTF.

The chain has TRBV2 and TRBJ2-5; unclear D gene. V was clipped by 8 bases and J by 4 bases, with 17 bases between them. CDR1 SNHLY and CDR2 FYNNEI come from the germline V gene. This CDR3 contains 14 residues. CDR3 coding DNA: TGTGCCAGCCATCGCACAGCCCGTATAGAGACCCAGTACTTC. Translated: CASHRTARIETQYF.

V and J are TRBV30 and TRBJ2-7, with 7 positions matching TRBD2. Germline V gene sequence: CDR1 GTSNPN, CDR2 SVGIG (reference sequence). The CDR3 is made up of 12 amino acids. V dropped 4 bases and J dropped 3; count of bases not matched to a gene: 3. CDR3 sequence: CAWTREGYEQYF. CDR3 DNA: TGTGCCTGGACCAGGGAGGGCTACGAGCAGTACTTC. The whole variable domain, filled in from reference TRBV30 and TRBJ2-7, reads SQTIHQWPATLVQPVGSPLSLECTVEGTSNPNLYWYRQAAGRGLQLLFYSVGIGQISSEVPQNLSASRPQDRQFILSSKKLLLSDSGFYLCAWTREGYEQYFGPGTRLTVT.

The J gene is TRBJ1-6, the V gene TRBV7-6; TRBD1 aligns across 8 bases. This CDR3 region has 14 residues. CDR1 SGHVS and CDR2 FNYEAQ come from the germline V gene. Losses at the gene ends were 5 bases for V and 8 bases for J; bases not matched to a gene: 5. CDR3 region: CASSATGDDSPLHF. CDR3 in DNA: TGTGCCAGCAGCGCGACAGGGGATGATTCACCCCTCCACTTT.

The rearrangement uses TRBV28 and TRBJ2-7, with 8 bases fitting TRBD2. V dropped 3 bases and J dropped 0; count of bases not matched to a gene: 4. The CDR3 has 15 residues. Per germline, CDR1 MDHEN and CDR2 SYDVKM. CDR3 residues: CASSLVAGGSYEQYF. The CDR3 nucleotides are TGTGCCAGCAGTTTGGTTGCGGGAGGCTCCTACGAGCAGTACTTC.

The count of this clone is one. The chain is built from TRBV18 and TRBJ2-3; 9 bases agree with TRBD1. Trimming took 3 bases from V and 1 from J; bases not matched to a gene: 8. The length of the CDR3 is 17 residues. Germline assignment: CDR1 KGHSH and CDR2 LQKENI. CDR3 DNA sequence: TGTGCCAGCTCACCGAGACGGAGGACAGGGGGCACAGATACGCAGTATTTT. Residues: CASSPRRRTGGTDTQYF.

The chain uses TRBV5-4 and TRBJ2-1; 10 bases align to TRBD2. This CDR3 contains 16 residues. V lost 0 bases to trimming and J lost 2 bases; unmatched junction nucleotides: 2. Germline CDR1 is SGHNT and CDR2 is YYREEE (reference sequence). This chain's CDR3 is CASSLEAGGTYNEQFF. The CDR3 DNA sequence: TGTGCCAGCAGCTTGGAAGCGGGAGGGACCTACAATGAGCAGTTCTTC.

The chain uses TRBV12-3 or TRBV12-4 and TRBJ2-5; TRBD2 is a possible D gene (5 bases). This CDR3 spans 13 amino acids. Trimming removed 5 bases from V and 4 bases from J, with 11 bases in between. Here the CDR3 reads CASSAEGAETQYF. CDR3 in DNA: TGTGCCAGCAGTGCAGAGGGTGCAGAGACCCAGTACTTC.

The rearrangement uses TRBV9 and TRBJ2-6; the D is unclear. Per the germline V gene, CDR1 is SGDLS and CDR2 is YYNGEE. V gave up 1 base and J gave up 0 bases, with 5 bases separating them. The CDR3 contains 15 residues. The CDR3 DNA sequence: TGTGCCAGCAGCGTAAAGCCCTCTGGGGCCAACGTCCTGACTTTC. This sequence encodes CASSVKPSGANVLTF.

This clone was observed a single time. CDR3 coding DNA: TGTGCCAGCTCACGGTCCGAAGGGGATAATTCACCCCTCCACTTT. The encoded protein is CASSRSEGDNSPLHF. This chain joins TRBV18 and TRBJ1-6, with D maybe TRBD1 (5 bases). The V gene lost 4 bases and the J gene lost 5 bases, with 12 bases spanning the gap. Per germline, CDR1 KGHSH and CDR2 LQKENI. CDR3 length equals 15 residues.

V is TRBV2 and J is TRBJ2-7; 7 bases are a match to TRBD1. CDR3 length: 12 residues. With 5 bases clipped from V and 4 bases from J, the junction kept 2 bases outside the gene matches. Per the germline V gene, CDR1 is SNHLY and CDR2 is FYNNEI. The CDR3 loop reads CASSLQGYEQYF. The DNA for the CDR3 is TGTGCCAGCAGTTTACAGGGGTACGAGCAGTACTTC. Complete variable domain (other parts from reference TRBV2 and TRBJ2-7): EPEVTQTPSHQVTQMGQEVILRCVPISNHLYFYWYRQILGQKVEFLVSFYNNEISEKSEIFDDQFSVERPDGSNFTLKIRSTKLEDSAMYFCASSLQGYEQYFGPGTRLTVT.

This clone was recorded a few times. The rearrangement joins TRBV27 to TRBJ1-2; D uncertain. V gave up 5 bases and J gave up 0 bases, with 7 bases separating them. This CDR3 region has 13 residues. Germline V CDR1 and CDR2: MNHEY, SMNVEV (reference sequence). CDR3 nucleotide sequence: TGTGCCAGCAGTCCTATAGCTAACTATGGCTACACCTTC. This encodes CASSPIANYGYTF.

V is TRBV27 and J is TRBJ2-7, with TRBD2 matching 11 bases. The germline CDR1 and CDR2 sequences are MNHEY and SMNVEV (reference sequence). The CDR3 covers 15 residues. J lost 3 bases, V lost 5 bases, and 6 bases had no gene match. This CDR3 is CASSATSGKIYEQYF. The CDR3 DNA reads TGTGCCAGCAGTGCGACTAGCGGGAAGATCTACGAGCAGTACTTC.

The J gene is TRBJ2-3, the V gene TRBV6-2 or TRBV6-3; D is perhaps TRBD2 (6 bases). The CDR3 extends over 16 amino acids. From germline, CDR1 is MNHEY and CDR2 SVGEGT. Deletions cut 2 bases from V and 0 bases from J, with 12 bases between. Here the CDR3 reads CASSYRRSGSTDTQYF. The CDR3 DNA reads as TGTGCCAGCAGTTACAGGCGAAGCGGGAGCACAGATACGCAGTATTTT.

The V call is TRBV7-2, the J call TRBJ1-5, with D possibly matching TRBD1 (5 bases). This CDR3 region has 13 residues. V lost 5 bases, J lost 4 bases, and 9 bases lay in between. Germline V lookup: CDR1 SGHTA, CDR2 FQGNSA. The CDR3 protein is CASSRQINQPQHF. The CDR3 DNA reads TGTGCCAGCAGCCGACAGATTAATCAGCCCCAGCATTTT.

J is TRBJ2-7 and V is TRBV29-1, with D maybe TRBD1 (6 bases). CDR3 size: 12 residues. CDR1 and CDR2 (germline): SQVTM, ANQGSEA. The V end was cut by 6 bases, the J end by 0 bases, with 9 bases between. This CDR3 is CSVRTDSYEQYF. The CDR3 coding sequence is TGCAGCGTGAGGACAGACTCCTACGAGCAGTACTTC.

This chain links TRBV19 with TRBJ2-1; D may be TRBD2 (7 bases). Per germline, CDR1 LNHDA and CDR2 SQIVND (reference sequence). V was cut by 4 bases and J by 7 bases, with 20 bases left in between. The CDR3 length is 16 residues. DNA of the CDR3: TGTGCCAGTAGTAGCCTCGGGGGCGGGAGAGGGAATGAGCAGTTCTTC. It yields the protein CASSSLGGGRGNEQFF.

The gene calls are TRBV28 and TRBJ2-7, with 8 nucleotides matching TRBD1. Germline assignment: CDR1 MDHEN and CDR2 SYDVKM. Trimming took 2 bases from V and 2 from J; bases not matched to a gene: 5. The CDR3 runs to 15 residues. CDR3 in amino acids: CASSLGSGGTYEQYF. The CDR3 nucleotides read TGTGCCAGCAGTTTAGGGTCAGGGGGCACCTACGAGCAGTACTTC.

The gene calls are TRBV7-9 and TRBJ1-5; 7 bases line up with TRBD1. This CDR3 spans 15 amino acids. J gave up 3 bases and V 1 base, and 3 bases lay outside the gene matches. Germline CDR1 and CDR2: SEHNR and FQNEAQ (reference sequence). The CDR3 loop reads CASSLVGQNNQPQHF. The CDR3 DNA reads TGTGCCAGCAGCTTAGTGGGACAGAACAATCAGCCCCAGCATTTT.

This rearrangement joins TRBV6-2 or TRBV6-3 to TRBJ1-5, with no clear D. Trimming shortened V by 4 bases and J by 0 bases, and 10 bases separated the two germline ends. The CDR3 covers 15 residues. Germline-derived CDR1 and CDR2 are MNHEY and SVGEGT. CDR3 sequence reads: CASSSRVYSNQPQHF. The CDR3 nucleotides are TGTGCCAGCAGTTCACGAGTTTATAGCAATCAGCCCCAGCATTTT.

This clone was seen once. The chain carries TRBV7-6 and TRBJ2-7; TRBD1 agrees at 9 bases. Germline loops: CDR1 SGHVS, CDR2 FNYEAQ. Trimming removed 1 base from V and 2 bases from J; junction bases left unmatched: 3. This CDR3 is 15 amino acids long. This CDR3 is CASSLVRDRAYEQYF. The CDR3 bases are TGTGCCAGCAGCTTAGTTAGGGACAGGGCCTACGAGCAGTACTTC. Full variable domain (missing parts from reference TRBV7-6 and TRBJ2-7): GAGVSQSPRYKVTKRGQDVALRCDPISGHVSLYWYRQALGQGPEFLTYFNYEAQQDKSGLPNDRFSAERPEGSISTLTIQRTEQRDSAMYRCASSLVRDRAYEQYFGPGTRLTVT.

The chain joins TRBV12-3 or TRBV12-4 to TRBJ1-2, with D uncertain. The CDR3 runs 13 residues. Between the trimmed V and J ends, which lost 1 base and 2 bases, there was a span of 5 bases. The CDR3 DNA is TGTGCCAGCAGTTTAGGGGCGAACTATGGCTACACCTTC. Its protein is CASSLGANYGYTF.

Only one count was recorded for this clone. The chain combines TRBV2 with TRBJ2-2, with a possible D match to TRBD1 (5 bases). This CDR3 comprises 14 residues. CDR1 is SNHLY, CDR2 FYNNEI, per germline. V lost 2 bases to trimming and J lost 4 bases, with 8 bases between them. The CDR3 DNA follows: TGTGCCAGCAGTGAATGGGGCCGCACCGGGGAGCTGTTTTTT. Its protein is CASSEWGRTGELFF. Together with reference TRBV2 and TRBJ2-2, the CDR3 gives the full variable domain: EPEVTQTPSHQVTQMGQEVILRCVPISNHLYFYWYRQILGQKVEFLVSFYNNEISEKSEIFDDQFSVERPDGSNFTLKIRSTKLEDSAMYFCASSEWGRTGELFFGEGSRLTVL.